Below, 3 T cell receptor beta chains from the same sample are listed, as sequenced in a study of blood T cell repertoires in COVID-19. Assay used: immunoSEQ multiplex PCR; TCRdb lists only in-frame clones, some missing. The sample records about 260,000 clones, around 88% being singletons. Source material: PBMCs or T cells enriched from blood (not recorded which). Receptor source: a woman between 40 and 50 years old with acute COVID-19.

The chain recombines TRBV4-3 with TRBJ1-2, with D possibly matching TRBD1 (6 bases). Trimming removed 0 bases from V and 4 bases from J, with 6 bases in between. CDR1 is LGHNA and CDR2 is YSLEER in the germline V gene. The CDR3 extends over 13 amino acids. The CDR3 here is CASSQEQGYGYTF. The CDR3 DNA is TGCGCCAGCAGCCAAGAACAGGGCTATGGCTACACCTTC.

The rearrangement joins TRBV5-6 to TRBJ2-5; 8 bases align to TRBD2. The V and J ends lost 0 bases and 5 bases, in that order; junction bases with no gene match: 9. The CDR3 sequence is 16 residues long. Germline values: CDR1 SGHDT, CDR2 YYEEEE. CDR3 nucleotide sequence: TGTGCCAGCAGCTTGGAGGGGTTCCGGGAGGGGGAGACCCAGTACTTC. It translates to CASSLEGFREGETQYF. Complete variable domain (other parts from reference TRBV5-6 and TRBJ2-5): DAGVTQSPTHLIKTRGQQVTLRCSPKSGHDTVSWYQQALGQGPQFIFQYYEEEERQRGNFPDRFSGHQFPNYSSELNVNALLLGDSALYLCASSLEGFREGETQYFGPGTRLLVL.

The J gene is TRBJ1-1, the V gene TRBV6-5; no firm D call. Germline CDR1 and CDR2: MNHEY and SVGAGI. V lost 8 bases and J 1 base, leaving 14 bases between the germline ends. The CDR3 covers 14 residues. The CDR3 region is CASGLLDENTEAFF. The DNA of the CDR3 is TGTGCCAGCGGGCTCCTCGACGAGAACACTGAAGCTTTCTTT.